The present T cell receptor beta chain was sequenced within a study of T cells after posttransplantation cyclophosphamide. Whole-study findings and limits: Donor-recipient repertoire similarity was low at 1-2 months, rising over year one. Tissue-infiltrating T cells from skin or gut overlapped little with blood T cells.

Here immunoSEQ multiplex PCR was the method, and the copy in TCRdb shows in-frame clones only, minus some. The sample was found to contain over 30,000 clones, and every one recurs. This clone was recorded at least ten times. Its antigen is unidentified. Germline V gene sequence: CDR1 SGHVS, CDR2 FNYEAQ. Trimming left V 0 bases short and J 0 bases short, with 7 bases between. The CDR3 covers 15 residues. This rearrangement joins TRBV7-6 to TRBJ2-3, with D uncertain. Sequenced sample: PBMCs. This sequence originates from a woman between 45 and 65 years old in good health and a related stem cell transplant donor. CDR3 protein: CASSLALRSTDTQYF. CDR3 DNA sequence: TGTGCCAGCAGCTTAGCGCTGAGGAGCACAGATACGCAGTATTTT.